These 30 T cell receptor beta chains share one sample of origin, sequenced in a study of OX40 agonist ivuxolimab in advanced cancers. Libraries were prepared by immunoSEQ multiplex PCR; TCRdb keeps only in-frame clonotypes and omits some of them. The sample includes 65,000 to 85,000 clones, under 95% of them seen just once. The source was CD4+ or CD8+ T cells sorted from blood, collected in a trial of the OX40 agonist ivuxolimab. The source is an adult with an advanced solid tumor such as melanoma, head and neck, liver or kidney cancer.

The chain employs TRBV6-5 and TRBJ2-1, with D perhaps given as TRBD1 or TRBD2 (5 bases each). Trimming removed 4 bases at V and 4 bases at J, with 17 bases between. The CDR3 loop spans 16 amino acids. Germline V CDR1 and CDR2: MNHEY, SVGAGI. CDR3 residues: CASSSQWGSLYNEQFF. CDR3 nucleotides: TGTGCCAGCAGTTCCCAATGGGGGAGCCTTTACAATGAGCAGTTCTTC.

CDR3 nucleotide sequence: TGTGCCAGCAGCTCCCCAGGGTTCCCTGAGCAGTTCTTC. It specifies CASSSPGFPEQFF. The chain links TRBV7-9 to TRBJ2-1; D perhaps matches TRBD1 (5 bases). Germline lookup yields CDR1 SEHNR and CDR2 FQNEAQ (reference sequence). The V and J ends lost 4 bases and 9 bases respectively, with 13 bases between them. This CDR3 is built from 13 residues.

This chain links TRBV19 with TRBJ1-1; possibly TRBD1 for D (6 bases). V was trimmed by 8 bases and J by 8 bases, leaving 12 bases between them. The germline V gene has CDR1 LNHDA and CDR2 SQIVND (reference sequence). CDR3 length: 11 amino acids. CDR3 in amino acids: CASAGGTEAFF. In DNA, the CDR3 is TGTGCCAGTGCTGGGGGGACAGAAGCTTTCTTT.

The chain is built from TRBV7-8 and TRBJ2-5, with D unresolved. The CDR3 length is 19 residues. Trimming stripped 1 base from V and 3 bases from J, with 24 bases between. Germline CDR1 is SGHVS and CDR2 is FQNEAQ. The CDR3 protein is CASSLVPIQTRPEEETQYF. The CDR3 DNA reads TGTGCCAGCAGCTTAGTCCCCATTCAGACTCGCCCCGAGGAAGAGACCCAGTACTTC.

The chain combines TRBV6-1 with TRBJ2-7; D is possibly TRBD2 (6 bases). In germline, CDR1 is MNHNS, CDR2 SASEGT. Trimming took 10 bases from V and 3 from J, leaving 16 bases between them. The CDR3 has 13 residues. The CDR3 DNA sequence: TGTGCCACCCTACTCGCGGGATACTACGAGCAGTACTTC. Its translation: CATLLAGYYEQYF.

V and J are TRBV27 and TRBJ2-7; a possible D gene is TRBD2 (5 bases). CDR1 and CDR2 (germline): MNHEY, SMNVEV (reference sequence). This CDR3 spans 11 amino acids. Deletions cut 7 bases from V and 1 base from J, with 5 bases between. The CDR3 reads CASTGSYEQYF. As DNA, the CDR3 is TGTGCCAGCACGGGGTCCTACGAGCAGTACTTC.

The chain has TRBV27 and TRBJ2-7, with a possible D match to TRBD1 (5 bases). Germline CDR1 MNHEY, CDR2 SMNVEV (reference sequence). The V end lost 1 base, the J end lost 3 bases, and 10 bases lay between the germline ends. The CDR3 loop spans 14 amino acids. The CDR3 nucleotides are TGTGCCAGCAGTTTATGGGGCACGGGCTACGAGCAGTACTTC. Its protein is CASSLWGTGYEQYF.

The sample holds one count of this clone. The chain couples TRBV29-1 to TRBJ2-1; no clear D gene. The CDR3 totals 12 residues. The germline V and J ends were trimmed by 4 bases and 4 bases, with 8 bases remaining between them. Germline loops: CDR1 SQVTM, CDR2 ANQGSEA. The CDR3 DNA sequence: TGCAGCGTTGTCGGCAGTTACAATGAGCAGTTCTTC. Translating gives CSVVGSYNEQFF.

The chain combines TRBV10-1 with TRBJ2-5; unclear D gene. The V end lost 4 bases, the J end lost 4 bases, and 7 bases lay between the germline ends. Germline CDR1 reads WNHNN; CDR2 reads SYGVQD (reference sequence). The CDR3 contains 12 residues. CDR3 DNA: TGCGCCAGCAGTGTAGCCGGAGAGACCCAGTACTTC. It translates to CASSVAGETQYF.

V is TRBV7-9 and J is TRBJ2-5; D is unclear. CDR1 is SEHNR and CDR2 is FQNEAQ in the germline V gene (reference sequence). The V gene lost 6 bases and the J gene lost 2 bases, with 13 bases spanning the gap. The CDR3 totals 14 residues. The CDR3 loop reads CASRPFGGQETQYF. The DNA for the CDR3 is TGTGCCAGCAGGCCATTCGGCGGACAAGAGACCCAGTACTTC.

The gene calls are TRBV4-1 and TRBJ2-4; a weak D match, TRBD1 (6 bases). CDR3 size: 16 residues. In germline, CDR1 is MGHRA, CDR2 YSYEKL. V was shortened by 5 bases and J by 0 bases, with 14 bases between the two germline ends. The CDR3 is CASSDAGQSAKNIQYF. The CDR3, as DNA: TGCGCCAGCAGCGACGCAGGACAGTCAGCCAAAAACATTCAGTACTTC.

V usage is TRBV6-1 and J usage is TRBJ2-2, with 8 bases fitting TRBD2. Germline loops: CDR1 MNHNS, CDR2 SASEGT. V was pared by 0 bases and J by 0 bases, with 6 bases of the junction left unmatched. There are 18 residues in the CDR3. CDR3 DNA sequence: TGTGCCAGCAGTGAAGCCCTACTAGCGGACGCGAACACCGGGGAGCTGTTTTTT. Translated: CASSEALLADANTGELFF.

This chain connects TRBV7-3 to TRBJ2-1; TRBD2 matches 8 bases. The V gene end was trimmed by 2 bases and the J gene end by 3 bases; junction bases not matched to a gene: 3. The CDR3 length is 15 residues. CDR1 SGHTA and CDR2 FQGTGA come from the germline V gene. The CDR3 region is CASSLVLAVYNEQFF. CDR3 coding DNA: TGTGCCAGCAGCTTAGTACTAGCGGTCTACAATGAGCAGTTCTTC. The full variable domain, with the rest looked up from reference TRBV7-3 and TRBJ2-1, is GAGVSQTPSNKVTEKGKYVELRCDPISGHTALYWYRQSLGQGPEFLIYFQGTGAADDSGLPNDRFFAVRPEGSVSTLKIQRTERGDSAVYLCASSLVLAVYNEQFFGPGTRLTVL.

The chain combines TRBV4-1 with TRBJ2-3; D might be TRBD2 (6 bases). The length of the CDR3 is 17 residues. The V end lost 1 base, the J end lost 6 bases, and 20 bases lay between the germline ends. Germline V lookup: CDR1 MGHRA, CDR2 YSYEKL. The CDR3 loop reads CASSQVREEGLRDTQYF. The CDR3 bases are TGCGCCAGCAGCCAAGTTCGTGAGGAGGGGCTAAGGGATACGCAGTATTTT.

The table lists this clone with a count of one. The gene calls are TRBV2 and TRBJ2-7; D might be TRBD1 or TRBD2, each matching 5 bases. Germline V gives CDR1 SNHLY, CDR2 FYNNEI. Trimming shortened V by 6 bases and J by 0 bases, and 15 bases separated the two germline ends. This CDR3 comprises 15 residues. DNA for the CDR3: TGTGCCAGCAGCACGACTACCGACAGCTCCTACGAGCAGTACTTC. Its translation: CASSTTTDSSYEQYF.

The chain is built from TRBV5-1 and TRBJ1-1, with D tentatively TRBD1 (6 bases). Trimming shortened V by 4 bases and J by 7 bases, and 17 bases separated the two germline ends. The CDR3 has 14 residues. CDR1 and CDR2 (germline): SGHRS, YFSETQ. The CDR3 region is CASSKEGVRDEAFF. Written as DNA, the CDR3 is TGCGCCAGCAGCAAGGAGGGGGTTAGGGATGAAGCTTTCTTT.

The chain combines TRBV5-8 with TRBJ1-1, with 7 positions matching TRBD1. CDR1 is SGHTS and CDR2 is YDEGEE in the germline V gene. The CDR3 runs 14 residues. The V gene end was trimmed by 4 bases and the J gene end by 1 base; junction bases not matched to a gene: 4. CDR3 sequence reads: CASSHRGPNTEAFF. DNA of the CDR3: TGTGCCAGCAGCCACAGGGGACCGAACACTGAAGCTTTCTTT.

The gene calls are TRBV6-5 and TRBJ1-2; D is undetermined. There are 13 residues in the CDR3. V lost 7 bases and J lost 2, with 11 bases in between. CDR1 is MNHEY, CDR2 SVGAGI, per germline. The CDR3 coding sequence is TGTGCCAGCACCCCAACACCAAACTATGGCTACACCTTC. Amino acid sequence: CASTPTPNYGYTF.

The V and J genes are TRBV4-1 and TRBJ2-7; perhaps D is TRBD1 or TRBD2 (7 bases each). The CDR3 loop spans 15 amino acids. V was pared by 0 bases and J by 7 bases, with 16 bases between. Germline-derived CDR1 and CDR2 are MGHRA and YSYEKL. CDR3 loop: CASSQDPGGGWEQYF. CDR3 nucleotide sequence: TGCGCCAGCAGCCAAGACCCAGGGGGAGGGTGGGAGCAGTACTTC.

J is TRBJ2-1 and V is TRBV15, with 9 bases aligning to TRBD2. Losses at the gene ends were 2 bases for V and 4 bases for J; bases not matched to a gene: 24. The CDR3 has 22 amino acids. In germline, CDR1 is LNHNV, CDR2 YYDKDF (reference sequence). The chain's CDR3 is CATSRSWGGRSGGTPRYNEQFF. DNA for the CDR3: TGTGCCACCAGCAGATCTTGGGGAGGGCGTAGCGGGGGAACCCCAAGATACAATGAGCAGTTCTTC.

The CDR3, as DNA: TGTGCCACCAGCAGACTCGGGACAGGGGGTGTTCAGCCCCAGCATTTT. It translates to CATSRLGTGGVQPQHF. The chain is built from TRBV15 and TRBJ1-5; 11 positions agree with TRBD1. CDR3 length: 16 residues. Trimming removed 2 bases from V and 6 bases from J; junction bases left unmatched: 6. CDR1 and CDR2 from the germline V gene are LNHNV and YYDKDF (reference sequence).

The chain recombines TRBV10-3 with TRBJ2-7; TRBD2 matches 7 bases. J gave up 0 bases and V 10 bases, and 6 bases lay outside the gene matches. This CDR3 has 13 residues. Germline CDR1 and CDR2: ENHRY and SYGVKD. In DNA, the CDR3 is TGTGCCACTACTAGCGACAGCTCCTACGAGCAGTACTTC. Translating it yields CATTSDSSYEQYF.

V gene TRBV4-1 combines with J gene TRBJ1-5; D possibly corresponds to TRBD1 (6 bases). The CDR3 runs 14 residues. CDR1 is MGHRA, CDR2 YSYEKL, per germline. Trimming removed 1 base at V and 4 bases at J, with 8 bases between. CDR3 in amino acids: CASSQVDSNQPQHF. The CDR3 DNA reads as TGCGCCAGCAGCCAAGTGGACAGTAATCAGCCCCAGCATTTT.

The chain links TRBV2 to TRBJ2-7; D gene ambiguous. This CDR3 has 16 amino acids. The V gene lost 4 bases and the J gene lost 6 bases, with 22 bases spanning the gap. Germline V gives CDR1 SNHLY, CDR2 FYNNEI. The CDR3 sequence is CASSVKPYSTRREQYF. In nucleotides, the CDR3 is TGTGCCAGCAGTGTAAAACCCTACAGTACCCGGCGCGAGCAGTACTTC.

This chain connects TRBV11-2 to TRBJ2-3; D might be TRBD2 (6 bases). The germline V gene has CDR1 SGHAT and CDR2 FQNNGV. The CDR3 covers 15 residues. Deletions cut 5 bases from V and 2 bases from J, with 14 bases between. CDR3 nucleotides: TGTGCCAGCAGCAAGGGACTCCTTTACACAGATACGCAGTATTTT. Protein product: CASSKGLLYTDTQYF. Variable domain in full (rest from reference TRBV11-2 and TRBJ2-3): EAGVAQSPRYKIIEKRQSVAFWCNPISGHATLYWYQQILGQGPKLLIQFQNNGVVDDSQLPKDRFSAERLKGVDSTLKIQPAKLEDSAVYLCASSKGLLYTDTQYFGPGTRLTVL.

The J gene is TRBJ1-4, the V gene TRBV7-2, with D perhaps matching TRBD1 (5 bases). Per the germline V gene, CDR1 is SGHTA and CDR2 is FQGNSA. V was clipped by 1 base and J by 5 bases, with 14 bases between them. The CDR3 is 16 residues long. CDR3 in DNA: TGTGCCAGCAGCTTAGGCCGGGGACGGCTCAATGAAAAACTGTTTTTT. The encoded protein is CASSLGRGRLNEKLFF. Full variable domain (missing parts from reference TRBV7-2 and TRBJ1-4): GAGVSQSPSNKVTEKGKDVELRCDPISGHTALYWYRQSLGQGLEFLIYFQGNSAPDKSGLPSDRFSAERTGGSVSTLTIQRTQQEDSAVYLCASSLGRGRLNEKLFFGSGTQLSVL.

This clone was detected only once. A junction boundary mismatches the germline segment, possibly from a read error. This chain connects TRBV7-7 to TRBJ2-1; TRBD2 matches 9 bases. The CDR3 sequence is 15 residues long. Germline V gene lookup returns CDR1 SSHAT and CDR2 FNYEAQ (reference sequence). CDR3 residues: CASSFGLAGYNEQFF. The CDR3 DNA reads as TGTGCTAGCAGCTTCGGGCTAGCGGGATACAATGAGCAGTTCTTC.

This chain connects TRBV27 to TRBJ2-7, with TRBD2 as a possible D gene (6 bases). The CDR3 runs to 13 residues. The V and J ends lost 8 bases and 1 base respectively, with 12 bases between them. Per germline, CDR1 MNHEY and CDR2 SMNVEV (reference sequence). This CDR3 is CASQMGGSYEQYF. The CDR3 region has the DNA TGTGCCAGCCAAATGGGGGGTTCCTACGAGCAGTACTTC.

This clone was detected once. CDR3 protein: CASSLNGEPDTQYF. In DNA form, the CDR3 reads TGTGCCAGCAGCTTAAATGGGGAACCAGATACGCAGTATTTT. V gene TRBV11-3 combines with J gene TRBJ2-3; no firm D call. V shed 2 bases and J shed 4 bases, with 10 bases lying between them. Germline assignment: CDR1 SGHNT and CDR2 YENEEA. The CDR3 sequence is 14 residues long. Variable domain in full (rest from reference TRBV11-3 and TRBJ2-3): EAGVVQSPRYKIIEKKQPVAFWCNPISGHNTLYWYLQNLGQGPELLIRYENEEAVDDSQLPKDRFSAERLKGVDSTLKIQPAELGDSAVYLCASSLNGEPDTQYFGPGTRLTVL.

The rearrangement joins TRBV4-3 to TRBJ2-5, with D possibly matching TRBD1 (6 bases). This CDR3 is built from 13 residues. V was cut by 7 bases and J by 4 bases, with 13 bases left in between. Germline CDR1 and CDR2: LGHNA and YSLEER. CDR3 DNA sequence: TGCGCCAGCATTCAGGGGAGCCGAGAGACCCAGTACTTC. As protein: CASIQGSRETQYF.